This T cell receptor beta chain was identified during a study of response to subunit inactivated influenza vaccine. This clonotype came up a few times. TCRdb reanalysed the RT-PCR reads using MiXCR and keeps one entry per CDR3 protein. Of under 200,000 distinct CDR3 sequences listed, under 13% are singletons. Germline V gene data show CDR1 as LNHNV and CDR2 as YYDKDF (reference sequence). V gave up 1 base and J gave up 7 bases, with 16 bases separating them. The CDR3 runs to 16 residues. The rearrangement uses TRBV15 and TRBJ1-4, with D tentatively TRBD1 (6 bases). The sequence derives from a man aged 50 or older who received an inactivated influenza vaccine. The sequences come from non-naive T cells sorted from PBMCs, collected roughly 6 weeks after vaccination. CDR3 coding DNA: TGTGCCACCAGCAGAGCCTTAGGGGGGATGGGTGAAAAACTGTTTTTT. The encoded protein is CATSRALGGMGEKLFF. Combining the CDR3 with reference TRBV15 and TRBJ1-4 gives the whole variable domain DAMVIQNPRYQVTQFGKPVTLSCSQTLNHNVMYWYQQKSSQAPKLLFHYYDKDFNNEADTPDNFQSRRPNTSFCFLDIRSPGLGDTAMYLCATSRALGGMGEKLFFGSGTQLSVL.